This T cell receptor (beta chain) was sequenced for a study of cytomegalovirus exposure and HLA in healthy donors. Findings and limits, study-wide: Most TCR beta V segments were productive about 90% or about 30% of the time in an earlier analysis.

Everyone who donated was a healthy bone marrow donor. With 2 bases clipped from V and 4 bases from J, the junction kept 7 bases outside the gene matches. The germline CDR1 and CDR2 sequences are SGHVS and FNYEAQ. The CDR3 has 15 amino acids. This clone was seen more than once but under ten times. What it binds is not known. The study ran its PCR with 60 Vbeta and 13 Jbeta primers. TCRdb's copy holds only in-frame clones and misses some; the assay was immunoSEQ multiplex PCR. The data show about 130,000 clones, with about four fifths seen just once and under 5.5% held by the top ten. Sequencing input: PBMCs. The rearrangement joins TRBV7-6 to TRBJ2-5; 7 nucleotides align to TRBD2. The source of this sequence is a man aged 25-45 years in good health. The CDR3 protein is CASSLRAGARETQYF. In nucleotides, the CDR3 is TGTGCCAGCAGCTTAAGGGCGGGAGCACGAGAGACCCAGTACTTC. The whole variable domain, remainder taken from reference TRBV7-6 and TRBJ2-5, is GAGVSQSPRYKVTKRGQDVALRCDPISGHVSLYWYRQALGQGPEFLTYFNYEAQQDKSGLPNDRFSAERPEGSISTLTIQRTEQRDSAMYRCASSLRAGARETQYFGPGTRLLVL.